Listed below are T cell receptor beta chains from one sample, sequenced in a study of blood T cells in healthy people across ages. In TCRdb, the 5' RACE reads were re-called with MiXCR into one record per CDR3 protein. The table records about 1,400,000 distinct CDR3 sequences, around 59% of them present only once. The sequenced material came from blood. The receptors shown here come from a man aged 18 to 29 in good health. The CDR3 runs from the conserved cysteine through the conserved F or W. Fields, in order: clone size, J gene, V gene, D gene, CDR3 protein, CDR3 DNA. A D gene is named only where the DNA matches it firmly. The size field is filled for only some rows; it gives once, few, many or a size class.

size: few
J: TRBJ1-2
V: TRBV6-5
D: -
CDR3: CASSYSQGDEYGYTF
DNA: TGTGCCAGCAGTTACTCACAGGGTGACGAGTATGGCTACACCTTC

size: few
J: TRBJ2-5
V: TRBV6-5
D: -
CDR3: CASSYGRGGETQYF
DNA: TGTGCCAGCAGTTACGGCAGGGGTGGGGAGACCCAGTACTTC

size: -
J: TRBJ2-1
V: TRBV21-1
D: -
CDR3: CASSKGIGDRRDEQFF
DNA: TGTGCCAGCAGCAAAGGGATTGGGGACAGGCGGGATGAGCAGTTCTTC

size: few
J: TRBJ2-1
V: TRBV28
D: TRBD2
CDR3: CASSFGGAREQFF
DNA: TGTGCCAGCAGTTTCGGGGGGGCCCGTGAGCAGTTCTTC

size: -
J: TRBJ1-5
V: TRBV5-5
D: -
CDR3: CASSLALSNQPQHF
DNA: TGTGCCAGCAGCTTGGCTCTAAGCAATCAGCCCCAGCATTTT

size: -
J: TRBJ2-1
V: TRBV29-1
D: -
CDR3: CSVAPGQGGGNEQFF
DNA: TGCAGCGTAGCCCCGGGGCAGGGTGGAGGAAATGAGCAGTTCTTC

size: -
J: TRBJ2-5
V: TRBV11-2
D: -
CDR3: CASTSGSPGRGTQYF
DNA: TGTGCCAGCACTTCAGGCAGCCCAGGGCGGGGGACCCAGTACTTC

size: -
J: TRBJ1-1
V: TRBV11-1
D: -
CDR3: CASSAGPGAEAFF
DNA: TGTGCCAGCAGCGCGGGACCCGGGGCTGAAGCTTTCTTT

size: -
J: TRBJ1-1
V: TRBV27
D: -
CDR3: CASTSLSSRVREAFF
DNA: TGTGCCAGCACCTCCCTTTCCTCGAGGGTCAGGGAAGCTTTCTTT

size: many
J: TRBJ2-5
V: TRBV7-7
D: TRBD2
CDR3: CASSLQAGQETQYF
DNA: TGTGCCAGCAGCTTACAAGCGGGACAAGAGACCCAGTACTTC

size: medium-sized
J: TRBJ2-6
V: TRBV7-2
D: -
CDR3: CASSFGDIPLGANVLTF
DNA: TGTGCCAGCAGCTTTGGGGATATCCCCCTTGGGGCCAACGTCCTGACTTTC

size: few
J: TRBJ2-2
V: TRBV5-1
D: TRBD1
CDR3: CASSPQTGSNTGELFF
DNA: TGCGCCAGCAGCCCGCAGACAGGGTCGAACACCGGGGAGCTGTTTTTT

size: -
J: TRBJ2-7
V: TRBV20-1
D: -
CDR3: CSARGGGRSSYEQYF
DNA: TGCAGTGCTAGAGGGGGTGGCAGGAGCTCCTACGAGCAGTACTTC

size: -
J: TRBJ2-2
V: TRBV6-5
D: -
CDR3: CASGEEVDGELFF
DNA: TGTGCCAGCGGGGAGGAGGTTGACGGGGAGCTGTTTTTT

size: -
J: TRBJ2-4
V: TRBV20-1
D: TRBD1
CDR3: CSAYRGHGKNIQYF
DNA: TGCAGTGCTTACAGGGGGCATGGCAAAAACATTCAGTACTTC

size: few
J: TRBJ2-7
V: TRBV20-1
D: -
CDR3: CSARDAPGEQYF
DNA: TGCAGTGCTAGGGACGCCCCGGGGGAGCAGTACTTC

size: -
J: TRBJ2-7
V: TRBV5-1
D: TRBD1
CDR3: CASSQGQVFDEQYF
DNA: TGCGCCAGCAGCCAAGGACAGGTTTTCGACGAGCAGTACTTC

size: -
J: TRBJ1-4
V: TRBV7-8
D: -
CDR3: CASSQGILFGEKLFF
DNA: TGTGCCAGCAGCCAGGGTATTCTCTTCGGAGAAAAACTGTTTTTT

size: -
J: TRBJ1-2
V: TRBV7-3
D: -
CDR3: CASSLDRGGFYGYTF
DNA: TGTGCCAGCAGCCTCGATAGGGGAGGTTTCTATGGCTACACCTTC

size: -
J: TRBJ2-3
V: TRBV4-3
D: TRBD2
CDR3: CASSPNPIAGATTDTQYF
DNA: TGCGCCAGCAGCCCCAACCCGATAGCGGGGGCAACCACAGATACGCAGTATTTT

size: few
J: TRBJ2-3
V: TRBV29-1
D: TRBD2
CDR3: CSVTSGRFRDTQYF
DNA: TGCAGCGTCACTAGCGGGAGATTCAGAGATACGCAGTATTTT

size: -
J: TRBJ2-6
V: TRBV13
D: -
CDR3: CASSLSGRSGANVLTF
DNA: TGTGCCAGCAGCTTATCGGGCAGATCTGGGGCCAACGTCCTGACTTTC